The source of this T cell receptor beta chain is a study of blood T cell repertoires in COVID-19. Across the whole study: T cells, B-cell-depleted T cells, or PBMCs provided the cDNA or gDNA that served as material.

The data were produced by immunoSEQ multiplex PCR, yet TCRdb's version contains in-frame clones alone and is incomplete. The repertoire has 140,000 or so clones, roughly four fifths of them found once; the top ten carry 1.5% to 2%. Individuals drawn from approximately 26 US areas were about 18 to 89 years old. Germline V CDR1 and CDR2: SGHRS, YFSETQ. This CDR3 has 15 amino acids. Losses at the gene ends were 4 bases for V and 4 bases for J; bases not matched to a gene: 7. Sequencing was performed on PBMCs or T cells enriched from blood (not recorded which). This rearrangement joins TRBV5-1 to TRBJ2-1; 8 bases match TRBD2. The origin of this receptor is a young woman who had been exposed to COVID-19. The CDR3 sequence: CASSLTSGIYNEQFF. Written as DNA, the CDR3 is TGCGCCAGCAGCCTCACTAGCGGAATTTACAATGAGCAGTTCTTC.